This entry lists 29 T cell receptor beta chains sequenced from one sample in a study of OX40 agonist ivuxolimab in advanced cancers. Sequencing was performed with immunoSEQ multiplex PCR; in TCRdb, only in-frame clones are kept and a portion is missing. The sample gives 20,000 to 25,000 clones, 70% to 90% of which show up once; about 22% is in the top ten. The input for sequencing was CD4+ or CD8+ T cells sorted from blood, taken in a trial of the OX40 agonist ivuxolimab. The source is an adult with an advanced solid tumor such as melanoma, head and neck, liver or kidney cancer.

With respect to this clone: Other nucleotide sequences from this sample produce the same CDR3. CDR3 DNA: TGTGCCAGCAGCGTAGTTGCTAGCGGGGGCACAGATACGCAGTATTTT. Its protein product is CASSVVASGGTDTQYF. This chain uses TRBV9 with TRBJ2-3; TRBD2 aligns across 9 bases. The CDR3 consists of 16 residues. The germline CDR1 and CDR2 sequences are SGDLS and YYNGEE. V gave up 0 bases and J gave up 1 base; unmatched junction bases: 3.

This clone was picked up a small number of times. The chain has TRBV27 and TRBJ1-1; a possible D gene is TRBD1 (5 bases). Germline V gene sequence: CDR1 MNHEY, CDR2 SMNVEV (reference sequence). The CDR3 length is 14 residues. Trimming left V 6 bases short and J 1 base short, with 12 bases between. CDR3 loop: CASRYWGKNTEAFF. CDR3 coding DNA: TGTGCCAGCAGATACTGGGGCAAGAACACTGAAGCTTTCTTT.

The chain has TRBV10-3 and TRBJ2-7, with a tentative D call TRBD2 (5 bases). V lost 2 bases, J lost 6 bases, and 8 bases lay in between. The CDR3 is made up of 12 amino acids. Per the germline V gene, CDR1 is ENHRY and CDR2 is SYGVKD. In DNA form, the CDR3 reads TGTGCCATCAGTGAGAGCGGTTTCGAGCAGTACTTC. The encoded protein is CAISESGFEQYF.

This clone has just one count. CDR3 DNA: TGTGCCAGTAGTATAGGGGGACAGTATTACGAGCAGTACTTC. This sequence encodes CASSIGGQYYEQYF. The chain recombines TRBV19 with TRBJ2-7, with 7 positions matching TRBD1. There are 14 residues in the CDR3. Trimming took 1 base from V and 4 from J; bases not matched to a gene: 4. Germline V lookup: CDR1 LNHDA, CDR2 SQIVND (reference sequence).

There are a few counts of this clone. The V and J genes are TRBV10-3 and TRBJ2-7; D is unclear. The germline V and J ends were trimmed by 3 bases and 2 bases, with 8 bases remaining between them. The CDR3 consists of 13 residues. Germline-derived CDR1 and CDR2 are ENHRY and SYGVKD. This CDR3 reads CAISEGGTYEQYF. The CDR3 DNA reads TGTGCCATCAGTGAAGGCGGAACCTACGAGCAGTACTTC.

The V call is TRBV30, the J call TRBJ2-7; the D gene is possibly TRBD2 (6 bases). The CDR3 spans 13 residues. V lost 4 bases and J lost 2, with 12 bases in between. The germline gives CDR1 GTSNPN, CDR2 SVGIG (reference sequence). In DNA, the CDR3 is TGTGCCTGGAAAACGGGACTGACCTACGAGCAGTACTTC. This sequence encodes CAWKTGLTYEQYF.

The CDR3 reads CASSWTSGTTYEQYF. The CDR3, as DNA: TGTGCCAGCAGCTGGACTAGCGGAACGACCTACGAGCAGTACTTC. This sequence joins TRBV7-2 and TRBJ2-7; TRBD2 matches at 10 bases. Germline V lookup: CDR1 SGHTA, CDR2 FQGNSA. The CDR3 consists of 15 residues. V was clipped by 4 bases and J by 2 bases; unmatched bases: 5.

J is TRBJ1-6 and V is TRBV28, with a weak D call TRBD1 (5 bases). Trimming removed 5 bases at V and 10 bases at J, with 18 bases between. The CDR3 loop spans 15 amino acids. CDR1 is MDHEN, CDR2 SYDVKM, per germline. As DNA, the CDR3 is TGTGCCAGCAGTGAGTTTGGAGGAGGGGTGTCACCCCTCCACTTT. Translation: CASSEFGGGVSPLHF.

The chain employs TRBV10-2 and TRBJ2-1, with D possibly matching TRBD2 (6 bases). Germline V CDR1 and CDR2: WSHSY, SAAADI. The V and J ends lost 3 bases and 5 bases respectively, with 11 bases between them. This CDR3 is built from 14 residues. CDR3 amino acids: CASSEWGLNNEQFF. CDR3 bases: TGCGCCAGCAGTGAATGGGGACTCAACAATGAGCAGTTCTTC.

The chain is built from TRBV5-1 and TRBJ2-1; D is unclear. V was shortened by 0 bases and J by 6 bases, with 4 bases between the two germline ends. The germline V gene has CDR1 SGHRS and CDR2 YFSETQ. CDR3 length equals 12 residues. CDR3: CASSLGFNEQFF. DNA of the CDR3: TGCGCCAGCAGCTTGGGTTTCAATGAGCAGTTCTTC.

The chain links TRBV28 to TRBJ2-7, with TRBD1 identical over 9 bases. The V and J ends lost 5 bases and 0 bases, in that order; junction bases with no gene match: 5. Germline-derived CDR1 and CDR2 are MDHEN and SYDVKM. The CDR3 loop spans 15 amino acids. CDR3 coding DNA: TGTGCCAGCAGTGGACGGGACAGGGCCTCCTACGAGCAGTACTTC. It encodes CASSGRDRASYEQYF.

The V gene is TRBV27, the J gene TRBJ2-7; D is ambiguous. The germline V and J ends were trimmed by 0 bases and 0 bases, with 6 bases remaining between them. This CDR3 has 14 residues. The germline V gene encodes CDR1 MNHEY and CDR2 SMNVEV (reference sequence). The CDR3 DNA follows: TGTGCCAGCAGTTTATCTCGGTACTCCTACGAGCAGTACTTC. Its protein product is CASSLSRYSYEQYF.

The rearrangement uses TRBV10-1 and TRBJ2-7; 7 nucleotides line up with TRBD2. V lost 3 bases and J lost 3; bases outside the gene matches: 8. Germline V gene sequence: CDR1 WNHNN, CDR2 SYGVQD (reference sequence). The CDR3 runs to 15 residues. This CDR3 reads CASSDRDYPYYEQYF. CDR3 bases: TGCGCCAGCAGTGACAGGGACTACCCTTACTACGAGCAGTACTTC.

This chain links TRBV7-9 with TRBJ2-7; D possibly matches TRBD1 or TRBD2 (5 bases each). V was shortened by 5 bases and J by 1 base, with 18 bases between the two germline ends. Per germline, CDR1 SEHNR and CDR2 FQNEAQ (reference sequence). This CDR3 is built from 16 residues. CDR3 sequence reads: CASSQPPGRSSYEQYF. In DNA form, the CDR3 reads TGTGCCAGCAGCCAACCTCCGGGACGGTCGTCCTACGAGCAGTACTTC.

CDR3 sequence (DNA): TGCGCCAGCAGCTTCCCAGAAGGCACCGGGGAGCTGTTTTTT. This encodes CASSFPEGTGELFF. This chain links TRBV5-1 with TRBJ2-2; D is unclear. V gave up 2 bases and J gave up 4 bases, with 9 bases separating them. The CDR3 extends over 14 amino acids. The V gene's germline CDR1 is SGHRS and CDR2 YFSETQ.

The rearrangement uses TRBV7-9 and TRBJ1-4; perhaps TRBD1 as D (5 bases). From germline, CDR1 is SEHNR and CDR2 FQNEAQ (reference sequence). Between the trimmed V and J ends, which lost 3 bases and 11 bases, there was a span of 22 bases. There are 16 residues in the CDR3. In DNA form, the CDR3 reads TGTGCCAGCAGCTTCACGGTAGGGGACGATCGAGACAAACTGTTTTTT. Amino acids: CASSFTVGDDRDKLFF.

The chain is built from TRBV9 and TRBJ1-5; the D gene is possibly TRBD1 (5 bases). Between the trimmed V and J ends, which lost 0 bases and 2 bases, there was a span of 9 bases. This CDR3 has 15 residues. Germline CDR1 and CDR2: SGDLS and YYNGEE. DNA of the CDR3: TGTGCCAGCAGCGTAGGAGGGGTAGGCAATCAGCCCCAGCATTTT. It encodes CASSVGGVGNQPQHF.

The chain is built from TRBV19 and TRBJ1-1; unclear D gene. Trimming cost V 5 bases and J 0 bases, with 7 bases left between them. Germline lookup yields CDR1 LNHDA and CDR2 SQIVND (reference sequence). This CDR3 comprises 13 residues. CDR3 region: CASSWALNTEAFF. The DNA of the CDR3 is TGTGCCAGTAGTTGGGCCTTGAACACTGAAGCTTTCTTT.

V and J are TRBV7-3 and TRBJ1-1; 7 bases line up with TRBD1. J gave up 3 bases and V 6 bases, and 10 bases lay outside the gene matches. Per germline, CDR1 SGHTA and CDR2 FQGTGA. This CDR3 has 15 amino acids. CDR3 sequence: CASRETGVWDTEAFF. The CDR3 bases are TGTGCCAGCAGGGAAACAGGGGTATGGGACACTGAAGCTTTCTTT.

The rearrangement uses TRBV19 and TRBJ1-4; D is perhaps TRBD1 (5 bases). The CDR3 runs to 15 residues. CDR1 and CDR2 from the germline V gene are LNHDA and SQIVND (reference sequence). V was pared by 2 bases and J by 7 bases, with 14 bases between. The CDR3 coding sequence is TGTGCCAGTAGTATATACAGGCTCGACGGTGAAAAACTGTTTTTT. It translates to CASSIYRLDGEKLFF.

The chain couples TRBV28 to TRBJ2-7; D unresolved. This CDR3 contains 11 residues. In germline, CDR1 is MDHEN, CDR2 SYDVKM. V was shortened by 6 bases and J by 5 bases, with 8 bases between the two germline ends. The CDR3 DNA follows: TGTGCCAGCAGCTTAGTCCACGAGCAGTACTTC. It codes for CASSLVHEQYF.

This chain connects TRBV5-8 to TRBJ1-2; D is uncertain. CDR1 and CDR2 from the germline V gene are SGHTS and YDEGEE. The CDR3 spans 16 residues. V was cut by 4 bases and J by 5 bases, with 21 bases left in between. The CDR3 reads CASSLLIRPDDYGYTF. For the CDR3, the DNA is TGTGCCAGCAGCCTATTAATTAGACCGGACGATTATGGCTACACCTTC.

The V gene is TRBV5-1, the J gene TRBJ2-5; 11 nucleotides align to TRBD2. Per the germline V gene, CDR1 is SGHRS and CDR2 is YFSETQ. The junction had 3 bases not matched to a gene; V was cut back by 0 bases and J by 2 bases. The CDR3 is made up of 16 amino acids. The CDR3: CASSLGLAGGQETQYF. CDR3 DNA sequence: TGCGCCAGCAGCTTGGGGCTAGCGGGGGGTCAAGAGACCCAGTACTTC.

The chain joins TRBV6-6 to TRBJ2-3, with D possibly being TRBD1 (6 bases). The CDR3 runs 14 residues. V lost 2 bases to trimming and J lost 5 bases, with 11 bases between them. Germline CDR1 and CDR2: MNHNY and SVGAGI (reference sequence). The CDR3: CASSYGGRGDTQYF. The CDR3, as DNA: TGTGCCAGCAGTTACGGGGGCCGGGGAGATACGCAGTATTTT.

The chain uses TRBV19 and TRBJ2-1, with D possibly matching TRBD2 (6 bases). CDR1 LNHDA and CDR2 SQIVND come from the germline V gene (reference sequence). V lost 8 bases, J lost 6 bases, and 14 bases lay in between. This CDR3 is built from 13 residues. The CDR3 coding sequence is TGTGCCAGTGTGGGGGGATGGGGCAATGAGCAGTTCTTC. This encodes CASVGGWGNEQFF. Full variable domain (remainder filled in from reference TRBV19 and TRBJ2-1): DGGITQSPKYLFRKEGQNVTLSCEQNLNHDAMYWYRQDPGQGLRLIYYSQIVNDFQKGDIAEGYSVSREKKESFPLTVTSAQKNPTAFYLCASVGGWGNEQFFGPGTRLTVL.

This clone was counted once. This chain connects TRBV15 to TRBJ2-7, with D perhaps TRBD1 (5 bases). Trimming took 5 bases from V and 2 from J, leaving 16 bases between them. The CDR3 contains 15 residues. Germline V CDR1 and CDR2: LNHNV, YYDKDF (reference sequence). This CDR3 reads CATSFRSGWAYEQYF. The DNA for the CDR3 is TGTGCCACCAGCTTTCGTTCAGGGTGGGCCTACGAGCAGTACTTC.

This chain joins TRBV6-4 and TRBJ2-1; tentatively, D is TRBD2 (6 bases). Trimming stripped 0 bases from V and 1 base from J, with 7 bases between. Germline V gives CDR1 MRHNA, CDR2 SNTAGT. The CDR3 is 15 amino acids. The CDR3 DNA sequence: TGTGCCAGCAGTGACTCGGCGGGGTCCTACAATGAGCAGTTCTTC. Translating gives CASSDSAGSYNEQFF.

The count of this clone is one. This chain connects TRBV7-7 to TRBJ1-4; the D is unclear. CDR3 length: 13 residues. Germline assignment: CDR1 SSHAT and CDR2 FNYEAQ (reference sequence). The V and J ends lost 5 bases and 1 base respectively, with 5 bases between them. The CDR3 nucleotides read TGTGCCAGCAGCAGAGTAACTAATGAAAAACTGTTTTTT. It encodes CASSRVTNEKLFF.

The chain couples TRBV6-5 to TRBJ1-4, with unresolved D. Looked up from germline, CDR1 is MNHEY and CDR2 is SVGAGI. The CDR3 contains 13 residues. V gave up 6 bases and J gave up 7 bases, with 12 bases separating them. The CDR3 loop is CASRKKSVEKLFF. DNA for the CDR3: TGTGCCAGCAGAAAAAAGAGCGTTGAAAAACTGTTTTTT.